This T cell receptor beta chain emerged from a study of early stage breast cancer tumors. Turning to the study itself: Samples were sequenced at 7.5 to 10-fold average coverage. General observations from the study: Compared with adjacent normal breast, tumors showed 2 to 2.5-fold denser, more clonal T cells. Commonly generated sequences made up most enriched TCRB sequences shared between patients.

Trimming shortened V by 7 bases and J by 4 bases, and 17 bases separated the two germline ends. This CDR3 is 14 amino acids long. CDR1 is SGHRS, CDR2 YFSETQ, per germline. Clones were read by immunoSEQ multiplex PCR, and TCRdb kept only the in-frame ones, dropping some. The table shows about 53,000 clones, with about 93% occurring only once. With respect to this clone: What it recognizes is unknown.

The chain carries TRBV5-1 and TRBJ1-2; tentative D call: TRBD1 (5 bases). Material for sequencing was blood. The receptor comes from a person aged 70 to 79 with breast cancer. CDR3 DNA: TGCGCCAGCGGAGAACAGGCTCTGGGCTATGGCTACACCTTC. This translates into CASGEQALGYGYTF.